In this sample, the clone carrying this TCR beta chain turned up once. Clones were sequenced by immunoSEQ multiplex PCR, and TCRdb holds only the in-frame ones, with some missing. The data contain around 230,000 clones, 88% of them singletons. This sample was taken from a study of blood T cell repertoires in COVID-19. Trimming cost V 3 bases and J 5 bases; bases outside gene matches: 23. The CDR3 is 19 residues long. Germline V gene sequence: CDR1 GTSNPN, CDR2 SVGIG (reference sequence). Cohorts were assigned according to the clinical history that participants reported. The receptor was isolated from a woman under 40 who had recovered from COVID-19. The sequenced sample was PBMCs or T cells enriched from blood (not recorded which). This rearrangement joins TRBV30 to TRBJ2-3; 7 nucleotides line up with TRBD2. The CDR3 DNA sequence: TGTGCCTGGAGATCAACTCTCGACTGGCGGGGGAGAAGTAGAGATACGCAGTATTTT. As protein: CAWRSTLDWRGRSRDTQYF.